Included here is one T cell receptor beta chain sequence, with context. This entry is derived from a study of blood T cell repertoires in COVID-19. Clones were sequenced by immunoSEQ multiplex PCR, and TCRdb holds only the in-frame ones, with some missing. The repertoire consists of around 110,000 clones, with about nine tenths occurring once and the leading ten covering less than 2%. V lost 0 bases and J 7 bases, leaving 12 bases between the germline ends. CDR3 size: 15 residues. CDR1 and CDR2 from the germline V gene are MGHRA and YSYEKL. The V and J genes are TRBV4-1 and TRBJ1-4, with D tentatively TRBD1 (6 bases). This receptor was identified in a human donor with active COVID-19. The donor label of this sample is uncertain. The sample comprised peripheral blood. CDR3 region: CASSQETGIAEKLFF. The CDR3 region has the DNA TGCGCCAGCAGCCAAGAAACAGGGATAGCTGAAAAACTGTTTTTT.